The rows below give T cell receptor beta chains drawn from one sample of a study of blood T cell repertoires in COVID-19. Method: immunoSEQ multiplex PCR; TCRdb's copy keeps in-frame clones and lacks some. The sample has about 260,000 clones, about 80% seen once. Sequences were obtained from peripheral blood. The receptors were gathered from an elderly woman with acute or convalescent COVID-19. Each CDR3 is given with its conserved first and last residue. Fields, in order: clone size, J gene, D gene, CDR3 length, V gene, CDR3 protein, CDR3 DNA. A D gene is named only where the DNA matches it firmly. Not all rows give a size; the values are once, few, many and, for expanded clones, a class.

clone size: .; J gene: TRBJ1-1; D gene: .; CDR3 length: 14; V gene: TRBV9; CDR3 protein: CASSAYKGYTEAFF; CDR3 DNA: TGTGCCAGCAGCGCCTATAAGGGGTACACTGAAGCTTTCTTT
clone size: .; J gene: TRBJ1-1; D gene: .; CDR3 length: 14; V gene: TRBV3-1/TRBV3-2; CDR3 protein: CASSRRELNTEAFF; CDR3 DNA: TGTGCCAGCAGCCGTCGGGAGTTGAACACTGAAGCTTTCTTT
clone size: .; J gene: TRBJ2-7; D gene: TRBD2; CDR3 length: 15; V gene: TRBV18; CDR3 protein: CASSQTSGGGYEQYF; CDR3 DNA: TGTGCCAGCTCACAAACTAGCGGGGGGGGCTACGAGCAGTACTTC
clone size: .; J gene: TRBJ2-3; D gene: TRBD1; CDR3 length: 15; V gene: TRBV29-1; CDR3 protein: CSVGARQGSTDTQYF; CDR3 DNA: TGCAGCGTTGGGGCCCGACAGGGTAGCACAGATACGCAGTATTTT
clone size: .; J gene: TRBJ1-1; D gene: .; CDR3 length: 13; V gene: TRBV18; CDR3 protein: CASSPSQDTEAFF; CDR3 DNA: TGTGCCAGCTCACCATCACAGGACACTGAAGCTTTCTTT
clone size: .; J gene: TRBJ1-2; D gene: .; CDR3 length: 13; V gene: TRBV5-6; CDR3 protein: CASSLPQGPGYTF; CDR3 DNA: TGTGCCAGCAGCTTGCCTCAGGGGCCCGGCTACACCTTC
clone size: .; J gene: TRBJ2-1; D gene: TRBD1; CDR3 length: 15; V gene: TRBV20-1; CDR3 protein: CSASRAGQGGNEQFF; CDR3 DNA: TGCAGTGCTAGTAGGGCCGGACAGGGAGGCAATGAGCAGTTCTTC
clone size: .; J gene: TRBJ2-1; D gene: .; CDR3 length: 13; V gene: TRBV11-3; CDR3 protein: CASSWGAYNEQFF; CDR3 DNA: TGTGCCAGCAGCTGGGGGGCCTACAATGAGCAGTTCTTC
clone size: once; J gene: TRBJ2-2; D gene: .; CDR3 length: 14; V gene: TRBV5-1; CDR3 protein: CASRVGDGTGELFF; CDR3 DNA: TGCGCCAGCAGAGTGGGAGATGGCACCGGGGAGCTGTTTTTT
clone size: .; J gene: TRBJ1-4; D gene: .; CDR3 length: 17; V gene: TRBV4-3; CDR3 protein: CASSQGGGTATNEKLFF; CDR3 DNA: TGCGCCAGCAGCCAAGGCGGGGGTACTGCAACTAATGAAAAACTGTTTTTT
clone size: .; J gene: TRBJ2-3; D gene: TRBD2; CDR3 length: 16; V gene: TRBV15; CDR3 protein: CATSRTVAGGTDTQYF; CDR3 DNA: TGTGCCACCAGCAGGACTGTAGCGGGGGGCACAGATACGCAGTATTTT
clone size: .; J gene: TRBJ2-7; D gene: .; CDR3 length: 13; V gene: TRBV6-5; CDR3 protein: CATSRDFSYEQYF; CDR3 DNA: TGTGCCACCAGCAGGGACTTCTCCTACGAGCAGTACTTC
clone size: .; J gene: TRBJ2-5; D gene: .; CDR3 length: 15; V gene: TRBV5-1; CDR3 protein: CASSRDGTPQETQYF; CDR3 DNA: TGCGCCAGCAGCCGGGACGGGACTCCCCAAGAGACCCAGTACTTC
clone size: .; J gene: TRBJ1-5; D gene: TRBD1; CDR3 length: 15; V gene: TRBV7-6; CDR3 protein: CASSPGQGGSQPQHF; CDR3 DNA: TGTGCCAGCAGCCCGGGACAGGGGGGCTCGCAGCCCCAGCATTTT
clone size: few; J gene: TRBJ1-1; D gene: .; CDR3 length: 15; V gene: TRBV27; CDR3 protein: CASSYSWTPNTEAFF; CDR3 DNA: TGTGCCAGCAGTTACTCTTGGACACCGAACACTGAAGCTTTCTTT
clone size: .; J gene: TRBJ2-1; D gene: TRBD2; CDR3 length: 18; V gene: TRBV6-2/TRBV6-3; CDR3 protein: CASSPGLAGGPAGNEQFF; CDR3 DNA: TGTGCCAGCAGCCCGGGACTAGCGGGAGGGCCGGCTGGCAATGAGCAGTTCTTC
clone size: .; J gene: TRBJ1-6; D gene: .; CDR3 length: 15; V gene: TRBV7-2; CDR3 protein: CASSSRYGDNSPLHF; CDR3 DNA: TGTGCCAGCAGCTCAAGATACGGGGATAATTCACCCCTCCACTTT
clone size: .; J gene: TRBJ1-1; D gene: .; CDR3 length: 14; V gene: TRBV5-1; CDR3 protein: CASSLGSSNTEAFF; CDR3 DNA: TGCGCCAGCAGCTTGGGGAGCTCGAACACTGAAGCTTTCTTT
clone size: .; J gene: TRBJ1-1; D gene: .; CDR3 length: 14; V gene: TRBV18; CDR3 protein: CASSPRDMGTEAFF; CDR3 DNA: TGTGCCAGCTCACCACGGGACATGGGCACTGAAGCTTTCTTT
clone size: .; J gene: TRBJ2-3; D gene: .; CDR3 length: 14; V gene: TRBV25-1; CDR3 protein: CASRGFGGMDTQYF; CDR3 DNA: TGTGCCAGCAGGGGATTTGGGGGGATGGATACGCAGTATTTT
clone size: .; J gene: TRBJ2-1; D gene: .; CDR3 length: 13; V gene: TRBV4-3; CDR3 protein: CASSQYNSNEQFF; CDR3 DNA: TGCGCCAGCAGCCAGTATAACAGCAATGAGCAGTTCTTC
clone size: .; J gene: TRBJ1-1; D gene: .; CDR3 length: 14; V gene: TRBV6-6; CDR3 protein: CASSYSVLNTEAFF; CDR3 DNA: TGTGCCAGCAGTTATTCGGTTTTGAACACTGAAGCTTTCTTT
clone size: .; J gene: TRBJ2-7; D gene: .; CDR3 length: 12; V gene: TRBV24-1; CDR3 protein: CNKGLGLYEQYF; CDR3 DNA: TGTAACAAGGGACTTGGTCTCTACGAGCAGTACTTC
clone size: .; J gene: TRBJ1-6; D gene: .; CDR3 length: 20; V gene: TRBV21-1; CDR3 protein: CASSKVYRSGTGYDNSPLHF; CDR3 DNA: TGTGCCAGCAGCAAAGTATATAGATCCGGGACAGGGTATGATAATTCACCCCTCCACTTT
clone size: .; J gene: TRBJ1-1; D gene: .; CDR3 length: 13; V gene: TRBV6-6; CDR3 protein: CASSYSRDTEAFF; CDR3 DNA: TGTGCCAGCAGTTACTCTCGGGACACTGAAGCTTTCTTT
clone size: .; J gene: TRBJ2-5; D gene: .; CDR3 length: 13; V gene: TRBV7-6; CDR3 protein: CASSLARGETQYF; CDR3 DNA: TGTGCCAGCAGCTTAGCTCGGGGAGAGACCCAGTACTTC
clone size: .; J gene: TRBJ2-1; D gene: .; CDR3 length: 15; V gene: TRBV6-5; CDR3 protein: CASSYSRDSYNEQFF; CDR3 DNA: TGTGCCAGCAGTTACTCCCGGGACTCCTACAATGAGCAGTTCTTC
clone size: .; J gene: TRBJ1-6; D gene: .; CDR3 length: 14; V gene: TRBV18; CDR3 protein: CASSSGTGSSPLHF; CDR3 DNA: TGTGCCAGCTCATCCGGGACTGGCAGTTCACCCCTCCACTTT
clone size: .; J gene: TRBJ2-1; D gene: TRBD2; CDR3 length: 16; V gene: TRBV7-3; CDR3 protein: CASSDRLAGVYNEQFF; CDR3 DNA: TGTGCCAGCAGCGACCGACTAGCGGGGGTATACAATGAGCAGTTCTTC
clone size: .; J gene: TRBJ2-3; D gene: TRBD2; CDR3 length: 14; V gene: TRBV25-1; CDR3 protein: CASRTSSSTDTQYF; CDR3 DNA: TGTGCCAGCCGGACTAGTTCTAGCACAGATACGCAGTATTTT
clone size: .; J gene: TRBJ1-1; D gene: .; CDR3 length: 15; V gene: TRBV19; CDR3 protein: CASRGTFSGSTEAFF; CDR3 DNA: TGTGCCAGTAGGGGGACATTCTCAGGGTCCACTGAAGCTTTCTTT
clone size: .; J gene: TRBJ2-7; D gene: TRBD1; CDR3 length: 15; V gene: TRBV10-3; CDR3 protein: CAISGRDRSSYEQYF; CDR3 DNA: TGTGCCATCAGCGGCCGGGACAGGAGCTCCTACGAGCAGTACTTC
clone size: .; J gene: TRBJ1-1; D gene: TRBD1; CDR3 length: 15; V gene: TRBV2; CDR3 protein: CASSGLLDRGTEAFF; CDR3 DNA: TGTGCCAGCAGTGGACTACTAGACAGGGGGACTGAAGCTTTCTTT
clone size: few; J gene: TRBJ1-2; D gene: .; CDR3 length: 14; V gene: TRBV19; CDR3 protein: CASRQSSLNYGYTF; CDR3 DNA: TGTGCCAGTCGCCAGTCATCGCTTAACTATGGCTACACCTTC
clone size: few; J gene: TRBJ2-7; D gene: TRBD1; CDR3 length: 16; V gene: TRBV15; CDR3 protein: CATSTYSGTVKYEQYF; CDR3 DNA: TGTGCCACCAGCACTTACTCCGGGACAGTGAAATACGAGCAGTACTTC
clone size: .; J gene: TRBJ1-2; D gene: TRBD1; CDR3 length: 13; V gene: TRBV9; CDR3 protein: CASSQGQDYGYTF; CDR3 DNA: TGTGCCAGCAGCCAGGGACAGGACTATGGCTACACCTTC
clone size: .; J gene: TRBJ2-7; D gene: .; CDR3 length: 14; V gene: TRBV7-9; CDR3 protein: CASSSDRSSYEQYF; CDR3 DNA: TGTGCCAGCAGCTCCGACAGGTCCTCCTACGAGCAGTACTTC
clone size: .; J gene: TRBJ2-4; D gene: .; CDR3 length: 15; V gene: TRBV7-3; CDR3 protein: CASSPPTGAKNIQYF; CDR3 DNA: TGTGCCAGCAGCCCCCCGACAGGAGCCAAAAACATTCAGTACTTC
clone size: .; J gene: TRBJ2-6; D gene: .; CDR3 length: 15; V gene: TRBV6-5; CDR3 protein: CASRRRESGANVLTF; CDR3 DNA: TGTGCCAGCAGGCGCAGGGAATCTGGGGCCAACGTCCTGACTTTC
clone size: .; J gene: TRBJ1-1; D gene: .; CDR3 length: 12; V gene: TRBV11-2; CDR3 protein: CASSGLTAEAFF; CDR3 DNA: TGTGCCAGCAGCGGCCTGACAGCTGAAGCTTTCTTT
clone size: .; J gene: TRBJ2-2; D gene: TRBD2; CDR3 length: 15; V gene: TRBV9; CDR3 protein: CASSVTVLAGAQLFF; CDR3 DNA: TGTGCCAGCAGCGTTACGGTTTTAGCGGGAGCGCAGCTGTTTTTT
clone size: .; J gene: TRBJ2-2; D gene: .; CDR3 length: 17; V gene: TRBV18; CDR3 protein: CASSPIGGNTNTGELFF; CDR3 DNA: TGTGCCAGCTCACCAATAGGCGGGAATACGAACACCGGGGAGCTGTTTTTT
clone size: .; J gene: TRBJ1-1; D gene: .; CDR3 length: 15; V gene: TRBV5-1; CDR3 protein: CASSFQTGWNTEAFF; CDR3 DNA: TGCGCCAGCAGCTTCCAGACAGGCTGGAACACTGAAGCTTTCTTT
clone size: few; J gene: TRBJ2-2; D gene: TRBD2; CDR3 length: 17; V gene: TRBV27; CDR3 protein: CASSLFGGGPSAGELFF; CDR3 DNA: TGTGCCAGCAGTTTATTCGGGGGAGGGCCATCGGCCGGGGAGCTGTTTTTT
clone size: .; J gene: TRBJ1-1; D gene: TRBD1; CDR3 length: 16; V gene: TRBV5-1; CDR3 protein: CASSLNRGSENTEAFF; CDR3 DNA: TGCGCCAGCAGCCTGAACAGGGGGAGCGAGAACACTGAAGCTTTCTTT
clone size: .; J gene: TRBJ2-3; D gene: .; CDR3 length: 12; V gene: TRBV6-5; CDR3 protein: CASIERSGTQYF; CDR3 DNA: TGTGCCAGCATCGAAAGGAGTGGGACGCAGTATTTT
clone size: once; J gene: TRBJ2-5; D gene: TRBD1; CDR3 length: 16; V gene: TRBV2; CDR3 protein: CASSRPGQGNQETQYF; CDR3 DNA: TGTGCCAGCAGTAGACCGGGACAGGGAAACCAAGAGACCCAGTACTTC
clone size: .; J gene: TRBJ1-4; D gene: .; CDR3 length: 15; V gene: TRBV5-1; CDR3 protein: CASSSSPATNEKLFF; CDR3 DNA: TGCGCCAGCAGCTCCTCACCAGCAACTAATGAAAAACTGTTTTTT
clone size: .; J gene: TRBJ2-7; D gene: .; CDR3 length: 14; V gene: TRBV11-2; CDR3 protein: CASTPAPGSYEQYF; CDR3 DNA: TGTGCCAGCACCCCTGCCCCAGGGTCCTACGAGCAGTACTTC
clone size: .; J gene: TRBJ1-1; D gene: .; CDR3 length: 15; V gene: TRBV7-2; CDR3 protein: CASSLEGRVNTEAFF; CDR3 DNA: TGTGCCAGCAGCTTAGAGGGGAGGGTGAACACTGAAGCTTTCTTT
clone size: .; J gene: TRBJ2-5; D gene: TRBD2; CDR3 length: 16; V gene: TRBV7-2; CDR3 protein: CASSLSTSGRLETQYF; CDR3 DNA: TGTGCCAGCAGCCTGTCGACTAGCGGGAGGTTAGAGACCCAGTACTTC
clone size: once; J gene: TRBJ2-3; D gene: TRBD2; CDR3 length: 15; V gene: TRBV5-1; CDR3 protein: CASSPGLAGVNTQYF; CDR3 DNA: TGCGCCAGCAGCCCGGGACTAGCGGGAGTAAATACGCAGTATTTT
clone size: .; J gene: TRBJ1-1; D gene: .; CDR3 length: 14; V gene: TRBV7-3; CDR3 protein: CASSLGRGNTEAFF; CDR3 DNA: TGTGCCAGCAGCTTAGGCAGGGGGAACACTGAAGCTTTCTTT
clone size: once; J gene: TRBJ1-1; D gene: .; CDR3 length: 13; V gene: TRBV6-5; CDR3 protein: CASSANWNTEAFF; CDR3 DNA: TGTGCCAGCAGCGCCAACTGGAACACTGAAGCTTTCTTT